These 32 T cell receptor beta chains share one sample of origin, sequenced in a study of identifying expanded T cells in peripheral blood. Measured with immunoSEQ multiplex PCR; TCRdb has only the in-frame clones, and not every one. The sample comprises about 47,000 clones, 82% of which are singletons, and less than 15% rests with the top ten. Sequencing was performed on blood. These receptors were collected from a person aged 18 to 75 in good health.

The chain couples TRBV6-4 to TRBJ2-6; maybe TRBD2 (6 bases). The CDR3 covers 15 residues. V lost 3 bases and J 4 bases, leaving 10 bases between the germline ends. Per germline, CDR1 MRHNA and CDR2 SNTAGT. CDR3 in DNA: TGTGCCAGCAGTGAGGAGGGCTCCGGGGCCAACGTCCTGACTTTC. Amino acid sequence: CASSEEGSGANVLTF.

The chain has TRBV6-1 and TRBJ1-1, with D unclear. The CDR3 covers 13 residues. The ends were cut back, 4 bases at V and 2 bases at J, with 8 bases in the middle. Germline V lookup: CDR1 MNHNS, CDR2 SASEGT. The CDR3 nucleotides are TGTGCCAGCAGTGTTGGGGAAAACACTGAAGCTTTCTTT. Translated, it gives CASSVGENTEAFF.

This sequence joins TRBV6-6 and TRBJ1-1; D gene unclear. The germline gives CDR1 MNHNY, CDR2 SVGAGI (reference sequence). The CDR3 consists of 11 residues. Trimming removed 7 bases at V and 2 bases at J, with 5 bases between. The CDR3 region is CASKLNTEAFF. CDR3 bases: TGTGCCAGCAAGTTAAACACTGAAGCTTTCTTT.

The J gene is TRBJ2-4, the V gene TRBV6-5; no firm D call. Germline V CDR1 and CDR2: MNHEY, SVGAGI. CDR3 length equals 14 residues. V gave up 7 bases and J gave up 0 bases, with 10 bases separating them. The CDR3 region has the DNA TGTGCCAGCAAAGACCCCTTAGCCAAAAACATTCAGTACTTC. This codes for CASKDPLAKNIQYF.

This chain connects TRBV7-2 to TRBJ1-2; D is uncertain. V was clipped by 0 bases and J by 2 bases, with 7 bases between them. Germline CDR1 SGHTA, CDR2 FQGNSA. CDR3 length: 14 amino acids. The CDR3 loop is CASSLAGWNYGYTF. The CDR3 DNA sequence: TGTGCCAGCAGCTTAGCTGGCTGGAACTATGGCTACACCTTC.

CDR3 nucleotides: TGCAGCGTTGAATTCTTCTACAATGAGCAGTTCTTC. Protein sequence: CSVEFFYNEQFF. The chain couples TRBV29-1 to TRBJ2-1, with unresolved D. The CDR3 consists of 12 residues. V was cut by 2 bases and J by 3 bases, with 5 bases left in between. Germline V gene lookup returns CDR1 SQVTM and CDR2 ANQGSEA.

This clone was counted a single time. The rearrangement uses TRBV9 and TRBJ2-3; 7 bases line up with TRBD1. CDR1 and CDR2 (germline): SGDLS, YYNGEE. The CDR3 consists of 19 residues. V trimming: 0 bases; J trimming: 1 base; junction bases outside the gene matches: 14. The CDR3 bases are TGTGCCAGCAGCGTAGCTGAGGGCGAGGGGGCGTCGGGCACAGATACGCAGTATTTT. Its protein is CASSVAEGEGASGTDTQYF.

The J gene is TRBJ1-2, the V gene TRBV10-3; D remains unclear. The germline V gene has CDR1 ENHRY and CDR2 SYGVKD. CDR3 length: 13 residues. The germline V and J ends were trimmed by 4 bases and 4 bases, with 10 bases remaining between them. CDR3 residues: CAISVSDVYGYTF. The CDR3 nucleotides are TGTGCCATCAGTGTTTCAGACGTCTATGGCTACACCTTC.

The CDR3 nucleotides read TGTGCCAGCCGCCTAGGGTTTGGGAGCTCCTACGAGCAGTACGTC. Protein sequence: CASRLGFGSSYEQYV. The rearrangement joins TRBV2 to TRBJ2-7, with D tentatively TRBD2 (5 bases). The V gene lost 8 bases and the J gene lost 0 bases, with 17 bases spanning the gap. The CDR3 consists of 15 residues. The V gene's germline CDR1 is SNHLY and CDR2 FYNNEI.

This clone was seen a few times. This chain links TRBV7-2 with TRBJ2-5, with 9 bases matching TRBD2. V was clipped by 2 bases and J by 5 bases; unmatched bases: 9. Germline V lookup: CDR1 SGHTA, CDR2 FQGNSA. The CDR3 extends over 16 amino acids. The CDR3 sequence: CASSLWGGLAGETQYF. The CDR3, as DNA: TGTGCCAGCAGCTTATGGGGGGGACTAGCTGGCGAGACCCAGTACTTC.

The chain carries TRBV6-1 and TRBJ1-1, with D unclear. The V gene lost 6 bases and the J gene lost 1 base, with 15 bases spanning the gap. This CDR3 has 15 residues. From germline, CDR1 is MNHNS and CDR2 SASEGT. CDR3 sequence: CASRTPRSPNTEAFF. The CDR3 DNA follows: TGTGCCAGCAGGACTCCGAGGAGCCCGAACACTGAAGCTTTCTTT.

V is TRBV29-1 and J is TRBJ2-5; D perhaps matches TRBD1 (6 bases). Germline values: CDR1 SQVTM, CDR2 ANQGSEA. The CDR3 is 14 amino acids. With 7 bases removed from V and 4 bases from J, the gap between germline ends came to 19 bases. The CDR3 loop is CSGRERPRGETQYF. The CDR3, as DNA: TGCAGCGGCCGTGAGAGACCCAGGGGAGAGACCCAGTACTTC. The full variable domain, with the rest looked up from reference TRBV29-1 and TRBJ2-5, is SAVISQKPSRDICQRGTSLTIQCQVDSQVTMMFWYRQQPGQSLTLIATANQGSEATYESGFVIDKFPISRPNLTFSTLTVSNMSPEDSSIYLCSGRERPRGETQYFGPGTRLLVL.

This chain links TRBV7-2 with TRBJ2-5, with TRBD2 as a possible D gene (6 bases). The CDR3 runs 14 residues. Between the trimmed V and J ends, which lost 5 bases and 3 bases, there was a span of 13 bases. CDR1 is SGHTA, CDR2 FQGNSA, per germline. The CDR3 here is CASSHRDWKETQYF. DNA for the CDR3: TGTGCCAGCAGCCACCGGGACTGGAAAGAGACCCAGTACTTC.

The chain recombines TRBV9 with TRBJ1-2; D is uncertain. Germline CDR1 reads SGDLS; CDR2 reads YYNGEE. V lost 0 bases, J lost 4 bases, and 7 bases lay in between. This CDR3 comprises 13 residues. As DNA, the CDR3 is TGTGCCAGCAGCGTAGATGTTGCCTATGGCTACACCTTC. Its protein is CASSVDVAYGYTF.

The chain is built from TRBV18 and TRBJ2-3; no reliable D call. The V end lost 3 bases, the J end lost 5 bases, and 6 bases lay between the germline ends. CDR1 is KGHSH, CDR2 LQKENI, per germline. CDR3 length: 12 residues. The CDR3 region is CASSPMGDTQYF. The CDR3, as DNA: TGTGCCAGCTCACCGATGGGAGATACGCAGTATTTT.

The V gene is TRBV7-6, the J gene TRBJ1-1, with D maybe TRBD1 (5 bases). Per the germline V gene, CDR1 is SGHVS and CDR2 is FNYEAQ. This CDR3 is 13 amino acids long. Trimming took off 4 bases at V and 1 base at J, with 7 bases between the two ends. Here the CDR3 reads CASSSGQNTEAFF. The CDR3 DNA follows: TGTGCCAGCAGCTCTGGACAGAACACTGAAGCTTTCTTT.

The chain employs TRBV29-1 and TRBJ1-1; no clear D gene. The CDR3 has 12 amino acids. The V end was cut by 3 bases, the J end by 4 bases, with 9 bases between. Germline V lookup: CDR1 SQVTM, CDR2 ANQGSEA. CDR3 in DNA: TGCAGCGTTGACAGCGCTGTCACTGAAGCTTTCTTT. It specifies CSVDSAVTEAFF.

This chain connects TRBV6-5 to TRBJ1-2; TRBD1 agrees at 8 bases. V shed 4 bases, J shed 6 bases, and the junction held 7 bases outside the gene matches. Germline V gives CDR1 MNHEY, CDR2 SVGAGI. This CDR3 is built from 14 residues. CDR3 sequence (DNA): TGTGCCAGCAGTTCCGGACAGGGTTTAGATGGCTACACCTTC. This sequence encodes CASSSGQGLDGYTF.

This sequence joins TRBV5-1 and TRBJ2-1; 7 nucleotides line up with TRBD2. V lost 1 base, J lost 4 bases, and 5 bases stayed unmatched. The germline CDR1 and CDR2 sequences are SGHRS and YFSETQ. The CDR3 is made up of 15 amino acids. Here the CDR3 reads CASSLRASGYNEQFF. The CDR3 region has the DNA TGCGCCAGCAGCTTGCGTGCTAGCGGATACAATGAGCAGTTCTTC.

J is TRBJ1-2 and V is TRBV6-5; 7 bases line up with TRBD1. Germline CDR1 reads MNHEY; CDR2 reads SVGAGI. CDR3 length: 15 amino acids. V gave up 2 bases and J gave up 4 bases; unmatched junction bases: 7. DNA for the CDR3: TGTGCCAGCAGTTACGCACAAGGGGGCTTCTATGGCTACACCTTC. Its translation is CASSYAQGGFYGYTF.

This chain uses TRBV28 with TRBJ2-7; 9 bases map to TRBD2. The CDR3 has 16 amino acids. The germline V gene encodes CDR1 MDHEN and CDR2 SYDVKM. The junction had 18 bases not matched to a gene; V was cut back by 5 bases and J by 10 bases. CDR3 protein: CASSGGLGLAGPSQYF. The CDR3 coding sequence is TGTGCCAGCAGTGGGGGACTCGGGCTAGCGGGACCCAGCCAGTACTTC.

The chain carries TRBV2 and TRBJ2-7, with TRBD2 matching over 8 bases. This CDR3 has 14 amino acids. Germline CDR1 SNHLY, CDR2 FYNNEI. V trimming: 3 bases; J trimming: 0 bases; junction bases outside the gene matches: 1. The CDR3 bases are TGTGCCAGCAGTGAGCGGGAGGTCTCCTACGAGCAGTACTTC. This sequence encodes CASSEREVSYEQYF.

CDR3 residues: CASSDRAGNQPQHF. The CDR3 nucleotides are TGTGCCAGCAGCGACAGGGCAGGGAATCAGCCCCAGCATTTT. This chain connects TRBV9 to TRBJ1-5; D might be TRBD1 (6 bases). Between the trimmed V and J ends, which lost 3 bases and 4 bases, there was a span of 11 bases. Germline-derived CDR1 and CDR2 are SGDLS and YYNGEE. The CDR3 is 14 amino acids.

The rearrangement links TRBV5-8 to TRBJ2-4; D gene ambiguous. The CDR3 has 14 residues. Trimming removed 7 bases at V and 1 base at J, with 12 bases between. The germline CDR1 and CDR2 sequences are SGHTS and YDEGEE. The CDR3 spells CASVKYGAKNIQYF. CDR3 sequence (DNA): TGTGCCAGCGTCAAGTACGGGGCCAAAAACATTCAGTACTTC.

The chain is built from TRBV6-5 and TRBJ2-1; 8 nucleotides agree with TRBD2. This CDR3 comprises 14 residues. V lost 6 bases, J lost 4 bases, and 5 bases stayed unmatched. Germline V gene sequence: CDR1 MNHEY, CDR2 SVGAGI. Here the CDR3 reads CASRRRGEYNEQFF. The CDR3 nucleotides read TGTGCCAGCAGACGGCGGGGGGAGTACAATGAGCAGTTCTTC.

The rearrangement joins TRBV7-2 to TRBJ2-3; 8 bases are shared with TRBD2. Trimming cost V 1 base and J 2 bases; bases outside gene matches: 5. The CDR3 spans 16 residues. Per germline, CDR1 SGHTA and CDR2 FQGNSA. The DNA for the CDR3 is TGTGCCAGCAGCTTAGTTCCAGCGGGAGTCACAGATACGCAGTATTTT. Amino acids: CASSLVPAGVTDTQYF.

The rearrangement uses TRBV5-4 and TRBJ2-2, with D possibly being TRBD1 or TRBD2 (5 bases each). The ends were cut back, 3 bases at V and 5 bases at J, with 8 bases in the middle. The CDR3 consists of 13 residues. From germline, CDR1 is SGHNT and CDR2 YYREEE (reference sequence). The CDR3 DNA reads TGTGCCAGCAGCTCGGGACGAACCGGGGAGCTGTTTTTT. This sequence encodes CASSSGRTGELFF.

The V call is TRBV9, the J call TRBJ2-1; D is tentatively TRBD1 or TRBD2 (5 bases each). V was shortened by 6 bases and J by 0 bases, with 10 bases between the two germline ends. The CDR3 length is 14 residues. Germline loops: CDR1 SGDLS, CDR2 YYNGEE. CDR3 nucleotide sequence: TGTGCCAGCACCCGGGGCACCTCCTACAATGAGCAGTTCTTC. Its translation: CASTRGTSYNEQFF.

The rearrangement links TRBV5-6 to TRBJ1-6; D possibly corresponds to TRBD1 (5 bases). The CDR3 covers 16 residues. Trimming removed 2 bases from V and 0 bases from J, with 9 bases in between. The V gene's germline CDR1 is SGHDT and CDR2 YYEEEE. The chain's CDR3 is CASSFDRRSYNSPLHF. The CDR3 DNA sequence: TGTGCCAGCAGCTTCGACAGACGCTCCTATAATTCACCCCTCCACTTT. Drawing the rest from reference TRBV5-6 and TRBJ1-6, the complete variable domain is DAGVTQSPTHLIKTRGQQVTLRCSPKSGHDTVSWYQQALGQGPQFIFQYYEEEERQRGNFPDRFSGHQFPNYSSELNVNALLLGDSALYLCASSFDRRSYNSPLHFGNGTRLTVT.

Only one count was recorded for this clone. This chain links TRBV7-9 with TRBJ2-1, with 10 bases that match TRBD1. V lost 1 base and J lost 9; bases outside the gene matches: 3. This CDR3 spans 14 amino acids. CDR1 SEHNR and CDR2 FQNEAQ come from the germline V gene (reference sequence). This CDR3 reads CASSLVGTGAEQFF. CDR3 sequence (DNA): TGTGCCAGCAGCTTAGTAGGGACAGGGGCTGAGCAGTTCTTC.

J is TRBJ2-2 and V is TRBV10-3; TRBD2 aligns across 8 bases. The CDR3 runs to 15 residues. Germline lookup yields CDR1 ENHRY and CDR2 SYGVKD. V trimming: 3 bases; J trimming: 5 bases; junction bases outside the gene matches: 5. CDR3 coding DNA: TGTGCCATCAGTGAAGTTAGCGGGAAGACCGGGGAGCTGTTTTTT. This sequence encodes CAISEVSGKTGELFF.

The chain employs TRBV28 and TRBJ2-2, with TRBD1 matching 9 bases. The CDR3 length is 15 residues. CDR1 and CDR2 (germline): MDHEN, SYDVKM. After removal of 7 bases from V and 4 bases from J, the junction contained 7 bases not matched to a gene. CDR3 region: CASKQQGATTGELFF. CDR3 coding DNA: TGTGCCAGCAAGCAACAGGGGGCGACCACCGGGGAGCTGTTTTTT.